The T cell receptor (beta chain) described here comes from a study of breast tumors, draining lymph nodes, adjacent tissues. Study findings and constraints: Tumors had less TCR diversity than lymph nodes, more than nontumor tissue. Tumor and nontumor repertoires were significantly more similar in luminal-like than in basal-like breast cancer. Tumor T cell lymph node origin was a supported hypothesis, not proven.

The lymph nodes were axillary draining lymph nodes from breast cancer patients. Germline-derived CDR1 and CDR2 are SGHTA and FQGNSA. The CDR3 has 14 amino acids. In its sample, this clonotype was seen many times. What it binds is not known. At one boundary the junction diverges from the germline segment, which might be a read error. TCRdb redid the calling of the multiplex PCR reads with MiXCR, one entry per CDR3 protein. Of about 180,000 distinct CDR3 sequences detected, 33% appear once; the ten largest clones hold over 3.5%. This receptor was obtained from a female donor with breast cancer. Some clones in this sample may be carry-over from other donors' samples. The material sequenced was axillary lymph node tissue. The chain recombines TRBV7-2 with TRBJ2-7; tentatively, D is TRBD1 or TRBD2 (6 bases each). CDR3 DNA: TGTGCCGGCAGCGGAGGGACAACAGCCTACGAGCAGTACTTC. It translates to CAGSGGTTAYEQYF.